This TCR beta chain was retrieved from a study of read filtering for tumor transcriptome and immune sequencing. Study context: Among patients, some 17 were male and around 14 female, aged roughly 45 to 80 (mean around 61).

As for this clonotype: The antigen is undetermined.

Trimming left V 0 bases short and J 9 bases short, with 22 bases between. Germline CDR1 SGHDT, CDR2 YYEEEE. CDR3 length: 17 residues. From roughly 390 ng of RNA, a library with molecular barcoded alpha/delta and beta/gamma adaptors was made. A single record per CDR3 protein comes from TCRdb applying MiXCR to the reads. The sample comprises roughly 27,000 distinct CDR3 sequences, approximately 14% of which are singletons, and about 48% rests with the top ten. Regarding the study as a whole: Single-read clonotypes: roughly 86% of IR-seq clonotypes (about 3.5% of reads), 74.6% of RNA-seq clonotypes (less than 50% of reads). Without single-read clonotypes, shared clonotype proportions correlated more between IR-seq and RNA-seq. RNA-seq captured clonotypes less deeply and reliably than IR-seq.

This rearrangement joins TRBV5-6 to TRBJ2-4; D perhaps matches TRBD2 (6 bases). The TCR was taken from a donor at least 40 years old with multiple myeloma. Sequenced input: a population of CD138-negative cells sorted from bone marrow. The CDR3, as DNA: TGTGCCAGCAGCTTGGGGCTTGCGGGGATAGCCGAAAGCATTCAGTACTTC. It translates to CASSLGLAGIAESIQYF.